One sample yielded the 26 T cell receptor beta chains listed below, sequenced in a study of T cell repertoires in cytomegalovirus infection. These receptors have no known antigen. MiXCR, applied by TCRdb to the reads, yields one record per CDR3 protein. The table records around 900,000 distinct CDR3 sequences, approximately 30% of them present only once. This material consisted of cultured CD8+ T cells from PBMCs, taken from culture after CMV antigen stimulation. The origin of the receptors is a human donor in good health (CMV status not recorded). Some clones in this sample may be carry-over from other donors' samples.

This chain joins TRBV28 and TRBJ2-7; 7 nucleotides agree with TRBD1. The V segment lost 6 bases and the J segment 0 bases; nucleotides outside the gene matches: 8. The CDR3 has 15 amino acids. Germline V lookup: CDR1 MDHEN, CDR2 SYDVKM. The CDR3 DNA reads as TGTGCCAGCAGACAACAGGGGTCAAGCTCCTACGAGCAGTACGTC. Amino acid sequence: CASRQQGSSSYEQYV.

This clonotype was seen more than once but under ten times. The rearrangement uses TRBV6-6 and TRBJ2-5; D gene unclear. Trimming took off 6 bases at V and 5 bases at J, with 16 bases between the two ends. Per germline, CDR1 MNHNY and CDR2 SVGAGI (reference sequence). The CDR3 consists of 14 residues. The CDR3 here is CASSRLRNRETQYF. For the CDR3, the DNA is TGTGCCAGCAGCCGACTGAGAAATAGGGAGACCCAGTACTTC.

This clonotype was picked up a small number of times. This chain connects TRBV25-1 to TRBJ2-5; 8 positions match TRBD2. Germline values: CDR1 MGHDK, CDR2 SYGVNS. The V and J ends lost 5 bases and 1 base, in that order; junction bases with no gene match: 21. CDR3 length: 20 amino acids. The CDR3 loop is CASSPGLARGGFMSQETQYF. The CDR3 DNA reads TGTGCCAGCAGTCCAGGACTAGCCCGAGGGGGTTTTATGAGCCAAGAGACCCAGTACTTC.

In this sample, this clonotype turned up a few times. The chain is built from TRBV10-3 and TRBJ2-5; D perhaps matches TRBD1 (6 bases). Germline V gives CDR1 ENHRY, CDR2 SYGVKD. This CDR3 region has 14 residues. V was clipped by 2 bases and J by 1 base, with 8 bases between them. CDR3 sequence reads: CAISERTVQETQYF. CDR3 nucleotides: TGTGCCATCAGTGAGAGGACAGTCCAAGAGACCCAGTACTTC.

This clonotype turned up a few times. This chain's CDR3 is CASSATRGSDYEQFF. In DNA, the CDR3 is TGTGCCAGCAGCGCGACGAGGGGGTCAGACTATGAGCAGTTCTTC. V is TRBV7-6 and J is TRBJ2-1; TRBD1 is a possible D gene (6 bases). The germline V gene has CDR1 SGHVS and CDR2 FNYEAQ. The CDR3 totals 15 residues. Trimming left V 5 bases short and J 8 bases short, with 19 bases between.

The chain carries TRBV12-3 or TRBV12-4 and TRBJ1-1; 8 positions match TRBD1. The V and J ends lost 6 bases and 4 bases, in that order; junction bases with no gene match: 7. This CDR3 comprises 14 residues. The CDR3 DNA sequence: TGTGCCAGCAGAGAGGACAGGGCGTTCACTGAAGCTTTCTTT. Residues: CASREDRAFTEAFF.

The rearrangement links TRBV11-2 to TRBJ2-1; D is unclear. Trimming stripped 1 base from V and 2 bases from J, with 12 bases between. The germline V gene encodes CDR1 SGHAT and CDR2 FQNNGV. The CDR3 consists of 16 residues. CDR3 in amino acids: CASSLGAANAYNEQFF. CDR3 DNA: TGTGCCAGCAGCTTAGGGGCAGCGAACGCCTACAATGAGCAGTTCTTC.

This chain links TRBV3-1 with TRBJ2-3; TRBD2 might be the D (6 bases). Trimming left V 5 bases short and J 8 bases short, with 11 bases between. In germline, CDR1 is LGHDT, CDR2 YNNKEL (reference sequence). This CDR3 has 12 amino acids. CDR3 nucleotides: TGTGCCAGCAGCACTTTGGGGGGTACGCAGTATTTT. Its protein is CASSTLGGTQYF.

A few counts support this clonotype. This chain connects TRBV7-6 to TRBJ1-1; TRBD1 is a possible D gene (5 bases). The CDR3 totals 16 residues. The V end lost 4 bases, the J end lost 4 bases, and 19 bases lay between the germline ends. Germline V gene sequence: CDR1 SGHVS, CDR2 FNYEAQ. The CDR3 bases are TGTGCCAGCAGCTCCGACAGAGGCCTGTCCGGCACTGAAGCTTTCTTT. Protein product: CASSSDRGLSGTEAFF. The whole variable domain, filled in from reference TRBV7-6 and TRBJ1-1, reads GAGVSQSPRYKVTKRGQDVALRCDPISGHVSLYWYRQALGQGPEFLTYFNYEAQQDKSGLPNDRFSAERPEGSISTLTIQRTEQRDSAMYRCASSSDRGLSGTEAFFGQGTRLTVV.

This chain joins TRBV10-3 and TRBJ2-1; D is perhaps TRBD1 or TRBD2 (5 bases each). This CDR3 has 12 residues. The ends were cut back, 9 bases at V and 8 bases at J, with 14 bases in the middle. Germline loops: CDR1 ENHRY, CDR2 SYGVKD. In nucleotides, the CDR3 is TGTGCCATAGGGACCACGAGGGATGAGCAGTTCTTC. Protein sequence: CAIGTTRDEQFF.

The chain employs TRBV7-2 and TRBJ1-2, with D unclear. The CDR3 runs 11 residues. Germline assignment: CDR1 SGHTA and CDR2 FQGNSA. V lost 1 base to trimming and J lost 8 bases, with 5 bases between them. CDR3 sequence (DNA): TGTGCCAGCAGCTTAGTCTGGGGCTACACCTTC. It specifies CASSLVWGYTF.

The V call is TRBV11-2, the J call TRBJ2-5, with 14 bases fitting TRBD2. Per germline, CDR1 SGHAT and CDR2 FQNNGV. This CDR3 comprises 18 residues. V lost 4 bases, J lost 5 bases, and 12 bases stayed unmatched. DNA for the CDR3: TGTGCCAGCAGCTCGGACGGACTAGCGGGGGGATATCTGGAGACCCAGTACTTC. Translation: CASSSDGLAGGYLETQYF.

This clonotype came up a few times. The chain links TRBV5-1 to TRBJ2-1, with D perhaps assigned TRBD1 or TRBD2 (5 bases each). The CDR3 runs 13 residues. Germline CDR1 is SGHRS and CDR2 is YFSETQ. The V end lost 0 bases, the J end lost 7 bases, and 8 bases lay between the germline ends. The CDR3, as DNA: TGCGCCAGCAGCTTGGCGGGACCGAATGAGCAGTTCTTC. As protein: CASSLAGPNEQFF.

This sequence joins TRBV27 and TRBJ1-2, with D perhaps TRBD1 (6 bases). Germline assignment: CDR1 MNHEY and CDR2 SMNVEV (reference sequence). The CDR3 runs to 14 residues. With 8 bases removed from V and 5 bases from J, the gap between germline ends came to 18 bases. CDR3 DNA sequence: TGTGCCAGCTCCGATGCGGGGGGGCGGTATGGCTACACCTTC. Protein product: CASSDAGGRYGYTF.

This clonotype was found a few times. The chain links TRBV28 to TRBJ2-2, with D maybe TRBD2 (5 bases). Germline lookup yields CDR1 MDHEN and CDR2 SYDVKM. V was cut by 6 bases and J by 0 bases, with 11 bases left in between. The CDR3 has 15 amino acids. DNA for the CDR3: TGTGCCAGCAGCCCCCGGGGATCGAACACCGGGGAGCTGTTTTTT. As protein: CASSPRGSNTGELFF.

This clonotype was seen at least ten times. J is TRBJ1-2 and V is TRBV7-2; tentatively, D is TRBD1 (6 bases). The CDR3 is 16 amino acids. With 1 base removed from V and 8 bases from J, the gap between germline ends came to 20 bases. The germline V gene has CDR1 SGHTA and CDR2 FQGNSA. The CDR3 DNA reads TGTGCCAGCAGCTTAGATCCGACAGGTGGAGGCTTAGGCTACACCTTC. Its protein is CASSLDPTGGGLGYTF. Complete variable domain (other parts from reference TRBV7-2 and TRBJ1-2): GAGVSQSPSNKVTEKGKDVELRCDPISGHTALYWYRQSLGQGLEFLIYFQGNSAPDKSGLPSDRFSAERTGGSVSTLTIQRTQQEDSAVYLCASSLDPTGGGLGYTFGSGTRLTVV.

CDR3 nucleotide sequence: TGTGCCAGCAGTAACGGCGGACCCAATCAGCCCCAGCATTTT. Amino acids: CASSNGGPNQPQHF. The V and J genes are TRBV12-3 or TRBV12-4 and TRBJ1-5, with D uncertain. The CDR3 sequence is 14 residues long. V lost 5 bases to trimming and J lost 3 bases, with 11 bases between them.

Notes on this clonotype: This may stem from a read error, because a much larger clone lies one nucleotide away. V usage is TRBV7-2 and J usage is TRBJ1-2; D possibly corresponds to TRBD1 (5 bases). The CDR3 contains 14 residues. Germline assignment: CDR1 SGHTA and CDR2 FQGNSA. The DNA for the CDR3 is TGTGTCAGCAGCGGGCGGACATCTTTCTATGGCTACACCTTC. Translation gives CVSSGRTSFYGYTF.

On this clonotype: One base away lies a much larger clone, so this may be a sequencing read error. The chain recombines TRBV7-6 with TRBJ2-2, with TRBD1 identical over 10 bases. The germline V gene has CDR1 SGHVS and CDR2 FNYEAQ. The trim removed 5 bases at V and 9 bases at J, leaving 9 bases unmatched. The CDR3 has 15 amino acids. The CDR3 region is CASSADRGQTRELFF. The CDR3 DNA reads TGTGCCAGCAGCGCAGACAGGGGGCAGACCAGGGAGCTGTTTTTT.

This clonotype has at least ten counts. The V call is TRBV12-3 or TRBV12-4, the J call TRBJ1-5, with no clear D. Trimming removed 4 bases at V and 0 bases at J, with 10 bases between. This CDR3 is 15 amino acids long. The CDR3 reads CASSSWTDSNQPQHF. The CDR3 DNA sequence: TGTGCCAGCAGTTCCTGGACGGATAGCAATCAGCCCCAGCATTTT.

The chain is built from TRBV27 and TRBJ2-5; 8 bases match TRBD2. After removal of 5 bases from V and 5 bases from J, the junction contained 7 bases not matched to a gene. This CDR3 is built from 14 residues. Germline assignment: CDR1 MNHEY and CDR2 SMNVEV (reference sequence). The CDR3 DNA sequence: TGTGCCAGCAGTATTCTCGGGGGGGGGGAGACCCAGTACTTC. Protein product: CASSILGGGETQYF.

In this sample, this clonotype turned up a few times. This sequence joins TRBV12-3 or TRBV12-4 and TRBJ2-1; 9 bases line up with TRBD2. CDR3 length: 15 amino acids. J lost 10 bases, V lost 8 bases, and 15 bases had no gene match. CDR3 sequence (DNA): TGTGCCAGCGCTCAAGGGACTAGCAAAGATCCCGAGCAGTTCTTC. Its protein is CASAQGTSKDPEQFF.

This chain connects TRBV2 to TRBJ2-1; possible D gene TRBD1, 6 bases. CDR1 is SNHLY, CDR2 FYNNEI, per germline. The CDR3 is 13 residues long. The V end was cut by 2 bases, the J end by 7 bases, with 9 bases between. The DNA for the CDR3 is TGTGCCAGCAGTGAAAACAGGGCGAATGAGCAGTTCTTC. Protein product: CASSENRANEQFF. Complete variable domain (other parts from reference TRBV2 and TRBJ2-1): EPEVTQTPSHQVTQMGQEVILRCVPISNHLYFYWYRQILGQKVEFLVSFYNNEISEKSEIFDDQFSVERPDGSNFTLKIRSTKLEDSAMYFCASSENRANEQFFGPGTRLTVL.

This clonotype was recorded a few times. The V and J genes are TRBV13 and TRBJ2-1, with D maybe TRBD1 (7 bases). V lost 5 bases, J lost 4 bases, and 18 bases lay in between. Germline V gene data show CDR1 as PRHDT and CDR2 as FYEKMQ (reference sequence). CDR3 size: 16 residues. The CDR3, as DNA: TGTGCCAGCAGCCGCAGGGGGGACAAACTATACAATGAGCAGTTCTTC. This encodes CASSRRGDKLYNEQFF.

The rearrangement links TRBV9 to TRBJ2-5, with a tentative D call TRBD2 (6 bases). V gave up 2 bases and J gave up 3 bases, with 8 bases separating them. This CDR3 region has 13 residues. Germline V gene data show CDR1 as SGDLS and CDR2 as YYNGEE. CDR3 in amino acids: CASSVGGKETQYF. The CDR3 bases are TGTGCCAGCAGCGTCGGGGGAAAAGAGACCCAGTACTTC.

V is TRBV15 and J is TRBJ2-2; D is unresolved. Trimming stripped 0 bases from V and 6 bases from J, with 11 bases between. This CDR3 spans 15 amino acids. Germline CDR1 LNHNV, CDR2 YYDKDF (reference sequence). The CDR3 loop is CATSRDLELAGELFF. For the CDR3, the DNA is TGTGCCACCAGCAGAGATCTTGAGCTCGCCGGGGAGCTGTTTTTT.